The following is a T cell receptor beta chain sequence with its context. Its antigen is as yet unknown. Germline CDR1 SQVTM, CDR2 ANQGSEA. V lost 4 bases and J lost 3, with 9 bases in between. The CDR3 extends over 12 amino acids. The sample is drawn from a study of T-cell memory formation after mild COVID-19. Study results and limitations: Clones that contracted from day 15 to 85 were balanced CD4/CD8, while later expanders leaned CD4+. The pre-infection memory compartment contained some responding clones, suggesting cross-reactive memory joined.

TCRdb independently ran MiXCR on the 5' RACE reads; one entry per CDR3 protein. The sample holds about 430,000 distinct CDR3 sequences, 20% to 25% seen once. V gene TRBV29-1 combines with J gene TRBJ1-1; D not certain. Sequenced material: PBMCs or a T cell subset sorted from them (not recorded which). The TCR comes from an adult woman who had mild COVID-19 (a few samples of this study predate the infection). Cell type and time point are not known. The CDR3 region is CSVVDGDTEAFF. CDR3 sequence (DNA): TGCAGCGTTGTCGACGGAGACACTGAAGCTTTCTTT.